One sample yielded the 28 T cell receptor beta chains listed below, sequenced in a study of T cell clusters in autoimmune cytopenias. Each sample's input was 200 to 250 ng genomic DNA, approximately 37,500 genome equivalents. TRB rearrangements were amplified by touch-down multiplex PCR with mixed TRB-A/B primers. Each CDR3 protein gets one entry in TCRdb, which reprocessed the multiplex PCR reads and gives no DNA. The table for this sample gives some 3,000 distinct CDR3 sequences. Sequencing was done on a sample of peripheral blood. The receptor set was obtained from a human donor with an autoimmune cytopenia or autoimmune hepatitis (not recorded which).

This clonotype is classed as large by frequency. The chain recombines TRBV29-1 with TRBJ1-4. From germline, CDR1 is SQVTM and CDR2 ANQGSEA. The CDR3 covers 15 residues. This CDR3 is CSVEPLRATNEKLFF.

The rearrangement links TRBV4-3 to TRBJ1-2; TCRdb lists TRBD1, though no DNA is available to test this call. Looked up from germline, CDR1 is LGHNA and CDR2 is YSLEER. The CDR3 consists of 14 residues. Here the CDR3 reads CASSPTGGRDGYTF.

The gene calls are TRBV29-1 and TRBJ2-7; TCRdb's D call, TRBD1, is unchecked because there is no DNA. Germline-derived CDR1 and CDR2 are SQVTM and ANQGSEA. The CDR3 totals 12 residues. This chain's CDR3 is CSVGTGGDEQYF.

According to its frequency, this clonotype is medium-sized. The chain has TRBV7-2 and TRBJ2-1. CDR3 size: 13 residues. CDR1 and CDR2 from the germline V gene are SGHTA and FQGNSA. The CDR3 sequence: CASSSEIYNEQFF.

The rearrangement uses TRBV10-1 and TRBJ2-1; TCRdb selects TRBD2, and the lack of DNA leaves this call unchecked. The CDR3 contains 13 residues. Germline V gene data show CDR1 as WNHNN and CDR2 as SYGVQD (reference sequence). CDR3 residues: CASSEGGRNEQFF.

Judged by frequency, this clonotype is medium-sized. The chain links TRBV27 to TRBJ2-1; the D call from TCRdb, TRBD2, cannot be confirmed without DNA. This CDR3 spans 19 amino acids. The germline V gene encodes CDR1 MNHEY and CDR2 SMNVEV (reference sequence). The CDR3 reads CASTVSIGARDYAYNEQFF.

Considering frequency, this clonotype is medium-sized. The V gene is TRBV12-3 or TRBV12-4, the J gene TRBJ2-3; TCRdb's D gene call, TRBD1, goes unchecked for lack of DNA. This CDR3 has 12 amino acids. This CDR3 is CATAEGPRPQYF.

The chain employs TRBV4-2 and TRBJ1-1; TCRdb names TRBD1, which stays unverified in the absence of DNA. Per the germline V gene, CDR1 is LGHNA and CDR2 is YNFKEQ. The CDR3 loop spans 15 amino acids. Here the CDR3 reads CASSQVLRGNTEAFF.

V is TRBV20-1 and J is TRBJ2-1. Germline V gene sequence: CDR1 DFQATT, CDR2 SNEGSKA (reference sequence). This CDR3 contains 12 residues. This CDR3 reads CSASPTGNEQFF.

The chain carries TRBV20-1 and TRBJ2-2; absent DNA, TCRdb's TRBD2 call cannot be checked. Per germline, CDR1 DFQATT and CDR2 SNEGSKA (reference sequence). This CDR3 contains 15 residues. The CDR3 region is CSARTSGRASGELFF.

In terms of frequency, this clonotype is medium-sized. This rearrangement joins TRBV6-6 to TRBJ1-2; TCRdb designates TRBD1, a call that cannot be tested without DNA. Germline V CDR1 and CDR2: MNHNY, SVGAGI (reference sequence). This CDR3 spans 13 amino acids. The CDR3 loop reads CASSWGGTDGYTF.

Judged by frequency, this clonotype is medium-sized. CDR3 sequence reads: CASSGQWDTRVGEQYF. The J gene is TRBJ2-7, the V gene TRBV27; TCRdb's D call, TRBD1, is unchecked because there is no DNA. CDR1 and CDR2 (germline): MNHEY, SMNVEV (reference sequence). CDR3 length: 16 residues.

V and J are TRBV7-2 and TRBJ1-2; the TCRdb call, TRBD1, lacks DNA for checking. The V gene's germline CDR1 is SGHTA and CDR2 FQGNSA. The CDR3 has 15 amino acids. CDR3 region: CASSALTGPIRGYTF.

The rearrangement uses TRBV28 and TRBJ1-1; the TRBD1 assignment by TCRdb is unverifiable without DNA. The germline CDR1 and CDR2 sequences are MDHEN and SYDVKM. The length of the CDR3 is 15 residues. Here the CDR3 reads CASSFEPLGTTEAFF.

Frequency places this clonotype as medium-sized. The CDR3 loop reads CASSRVRGSYNEQFF. This chain joins TRBV7-9 and TRBJ2-1. CDR3 length: 15 residues. The V gene's germline CDR1 is SEHNR and CDR2 FQNEAQ (reference sequence).

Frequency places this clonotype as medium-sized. CDR3 protein: CASTPTGGYNIQYF. V is TRBV12-3 or TRBV12-4 and J is TRBJ2-4; TCRdb's D call of TRBD1 is untestable without DNA. The CDR3 length is 14 residues.

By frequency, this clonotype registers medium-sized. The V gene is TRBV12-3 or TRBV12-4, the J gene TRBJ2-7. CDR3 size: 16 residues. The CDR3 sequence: CASTIGSQPSIYEQYF.

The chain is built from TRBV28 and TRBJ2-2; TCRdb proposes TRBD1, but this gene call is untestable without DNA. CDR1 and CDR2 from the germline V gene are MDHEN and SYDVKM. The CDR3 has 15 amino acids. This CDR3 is CASSPTTGSTGELFF. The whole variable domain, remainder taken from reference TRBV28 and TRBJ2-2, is DVKVTQSSRYLVKRTGEKVFLECVQDMDHENMFWYRQDPGLGLRLIYFSYDVKMKEKGDIPEGYSVSREKKERFSLILESASTNQTSMYLCASSPTTGSTGELFFGEGSRLTVL.

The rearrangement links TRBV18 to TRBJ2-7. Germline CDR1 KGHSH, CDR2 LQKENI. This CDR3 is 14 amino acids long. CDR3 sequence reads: CASSPSRRSYEQYF.

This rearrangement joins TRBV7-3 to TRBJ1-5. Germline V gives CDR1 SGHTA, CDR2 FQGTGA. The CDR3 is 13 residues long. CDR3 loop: CASSLKVRDPQHF.

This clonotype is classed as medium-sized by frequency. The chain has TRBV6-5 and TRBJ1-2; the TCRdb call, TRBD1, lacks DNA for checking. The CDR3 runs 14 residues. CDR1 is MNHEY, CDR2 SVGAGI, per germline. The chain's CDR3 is CASSSPTGHYGYTF.

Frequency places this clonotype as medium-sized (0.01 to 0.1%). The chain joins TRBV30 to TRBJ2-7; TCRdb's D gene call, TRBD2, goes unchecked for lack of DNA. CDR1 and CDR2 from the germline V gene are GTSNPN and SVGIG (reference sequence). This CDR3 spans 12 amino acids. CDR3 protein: CAWSRRGGQQYF.

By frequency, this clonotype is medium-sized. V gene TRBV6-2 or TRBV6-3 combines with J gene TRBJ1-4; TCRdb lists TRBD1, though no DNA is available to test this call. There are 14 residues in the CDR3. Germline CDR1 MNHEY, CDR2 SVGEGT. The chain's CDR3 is CASHERGRGWKLFF.

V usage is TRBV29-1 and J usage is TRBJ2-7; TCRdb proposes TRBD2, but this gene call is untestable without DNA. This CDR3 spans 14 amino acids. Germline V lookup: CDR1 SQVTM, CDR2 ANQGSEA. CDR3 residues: CSVASGRGFYEQYF.

CDR3 sequence: CASSLEVNGGYTF. The J gene is TRBJ1-2, the V gene TRBV7-9. The CDR3 consists of 13 residues. In germline, CDR1 is SEHNR, CDR2 FQNEAQ (reference sequence).

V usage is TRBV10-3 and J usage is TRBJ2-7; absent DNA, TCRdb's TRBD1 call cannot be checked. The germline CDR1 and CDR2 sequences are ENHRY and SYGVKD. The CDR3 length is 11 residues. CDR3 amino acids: CAISYGAEQYF.

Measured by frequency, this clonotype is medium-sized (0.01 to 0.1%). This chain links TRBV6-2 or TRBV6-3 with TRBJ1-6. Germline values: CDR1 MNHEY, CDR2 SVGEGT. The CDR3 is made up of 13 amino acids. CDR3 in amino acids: CASTGKTDSPLHF.

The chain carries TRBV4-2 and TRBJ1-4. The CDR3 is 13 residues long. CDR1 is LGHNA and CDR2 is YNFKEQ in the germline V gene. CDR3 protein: CASSQPHREKLFF.